This T cell receptor (beta chain) was obtained from a study of cytomegalovirus exposure and HLA in healthy donors. Findings and caveats of the study: The tendency of first-cohort TCR clusters to co-occur in the 90 to 150 validation repertoires was the finding of a later analysis. Both high specificity and high sensitivity reportedly marked the classifier's diagnosis of cytomegalovirus status.

Generated by immunoSEQ multiplex PCR, the TCRdb table keeps only in-frame clones and is missing some. The repertoire consists of about 110,000 clones, with almost 96% occurring once and the leading ten covering roughly 0.7%. This clone was seen once. As yet, its antigen is unknown. Donors came from a validation cohort of fewer than 150 subjects, distinct from the first 666-subject cohort. Trimming took 4 bases from V and 0 from J; bases not matched to a gene: 6. Germline values: CDR1 SGHDT, CDR2 YYEEEE. The CDR3 extends over 16 amino acids. The chain employs TRBV5-6 and TRBJ1-5, with 8 bases matching TRBD1. Specimen: PBMCs. The sequence derives from a woman aged 18-29 years in good health and CMV-seronegative. CDR3 nucleotides: TGTGCCAGCAGCCGAAAAGGGACAGGTAGCAATCAGCCCCAGCATTTT. Amino acids: CASSRKGTGSNQPQHF.